Following are 21 T cell receptor beta chains from one sample sequenced in a study of CD8 T cells in Susac syndrome. It was with random hexamers that roughly 0.5 to 1 ug RNA was reverse transcribed. TCRdb called the immunoSEQ multiplex PCR reads again in MiXCR, with one record for every CDR3 protein. The table has some 120,000 distinct CDR3 sequences, approximately 94% seen once. Sequenced input: CD4+ T cells from PBMCs. The receptors originated from a human donor with multiple sclerosis.

The V call is TRBV18, the J call TRBJ2-7; D not resolved. Germline CDR1 reads KGHSH; CDR2 reads LQKENI. Trimming took 6 bases from V and 5 from J, leaving 17 bases between them. This CDR3 has 14 residues. The CDR3 region has the DNA TGTGCCAGCTCCGTGACACTCGTTTTCGACGAGCAGTACTTC. Its protein product is CASSVTLVFDEQYF.

V is TRBV5-1 and J is TRBJ2-3; D unclear. The CDR3 length is 15 residues. Germline assignment: CDR1 SGHRS and CDR2 YFSETQ. V lost 0 bases and J 3 bases, leaving 11 bases between the germline ends. The DNA for the CDR3 is TGCGCCAGCAGCTTGGATATTTACGGGACAGATACGCAGTATTTT. Amino acids: CASSLDIYGTDTQYF.

The V call is TRBV19, the J call TRBJ2-2, with D possibly being TRBD1 or TRBD2 (5 bases each). The V end lost 3 bases, the J end lost 4 bases, and 9 bases lay between the germline ends. Germline CDR1 reads LNHDA; CDR2 reads SQIVND (reference sequence). The CDR3 totals 14 residues. In nucleotides, the CDR3 is TGTGCCAGTAGTATGGGGACCGCCACCGGGGAGCTGTTTTTT. Protein sequence: CASSMGTATGELFF. The variable domain in full, completed from reference TRBV19 and TRBJ2-2, reads DGGITQSPKYLFRKEGQNVTLSCEQNLNHDAMYWYRQDPGQGLRLIYYSQIVNDFQKGDIAEGYSVSREKKESFPLTVTSAQKNPTAFYLCASSMGTATGELFFGEGSRLTVL.

The DNA for the CDR3 is TGCAGTGCTAGATCTAGCGGGAACACCGGGGAGCTGTTTTTT. Residues: CSARSSGNTGELFF. The J gene is TRBJ2-2, the V gene TRBV20-1, with 7 bases lining up with TRBD2. Germline values: CDR1 DFQATT, CDR2 SNEGSKA (reference sequence). The trim removed 2 bases at V and 1 base at J, leaving 1 base unmatched. This CDR3 contains 14 residues.

V is TRBV5-1 and J is TRBJ1-6; no definite D call. This CDR3 comprises 16 residues. The germline gives CDR1 SGHRS, CDR2 YFSETQ. Between the trimmed V and J ends, which lost 0 bases and 5 bases, there was a span of 12 bases. CDR3 sequence (DNA): TGCGCCAGCAGCTTGGAAGCCCCAGTTCATAATTCACCCCTCCACTTT. It yields the protein CASSLEAPVHNSPLHF. Full variable domain (rest looked up from reference TRBV5-1 and TRBJ1-6): KAGVTQTPRYLIKTRGQQVTLSCSPISGHRSVSWYQQTPGQGLQFLFEYFSETQRNKGNFPGRFSGRQFSNSRSEMNVSTLELGDSALYLCASSLEAPVHNSPLHFGNGTRLTVT.

The chain combines TRBV9 with TRBJ2-2; D remains ambiguous. CDR3 length: 15 amino acids. Germline CDR1 SGDLS, CDR2 YYNGEE. V dropped 1 base and J dropped 4 bases, with 11 bases sitting between them. Here the CDR3 DNA reads TGTGCCAGCAGCGTAACCGATCTAACCACCGGGGAGCTGTTTTTT. Amino acids: CASSVTDLTTGELFF.

This chain uses TRBV25-1 with TRBJ1-4; no clear D. This CDR3 has 14 residues. Germline values: CDR1 MGHDK, CDR2 SYGVNS. Trimming pared 0 bases from V and 5 bases from J, leaving 7 bases between. CDR3 sequence reads: CASSEYSGNEKLFF. Here the CDR3 DNA reads TGTGCCAGCAGTGAATACTCGGGAAATGAAAAACTGTTTTTT.

This clonotype was seen just once. The chain has TRBV12-3 or TRBV12-4 and TRBJ1-2; D gene ambiguous. The CDR3 consists of 13 residues. V lost 1 base, J lost 8 bases, and 11 bases lay in between. The CDR3 DNA follows: TGTGCCAGCAGTTTAGGGGCAGTGGGCGGCTACACCTTC. This translates into CASSLGAVGGYTF.

The chain couples TRBV4-1 to TRBJ1-1; 9 nucleotides match TRBD1. The CDR3 has 16 residues. Germline-derived CDR1 and CDR2 are MGHRA and YSYEKL. V gave up 4 bases and J gave up 0 bases; unmatched junction bases: 6. The CDR3 is CASSRRTGAVNTEAFF. CDR3 DNA: TGCGCCAGCAGCCGCCGGACAGGGGCCGTGAACACTGAAGCTTTCTTT.

This clonotype appeared a single time. CDR3 residues: CASSLGLEGYTF. CDR3 sequence (DNA): TGTGCCAGCAGCTTGGGACTGGAGGGCTACACCTTC. The rearrangement links TRBV5-4 to TRBJ1-2, with D hard to call. Germline V gene data show CDR1 as SGHNT and CDR2 as YYREEE (reference sequence). The CDR3 covers 12 residues. V was shortened by 0 bases and J by 8 bases, with 8 bases between the two germline ends.

This chain uses TRBV3-1 with TRBJ1-2; unclear D gene. The V gene lost 4 bases and the J gene lost 6 bases, with 15 bases spanning the gap. Germline assignment: CDR1 LGHDT and CDR2 YNNKEL (reference sequence). This CDR3 comprises 14 residues. CDR3 DNA: TGTGCCAGCAGCCTTTTCCGGGCTACGGATGGCTACACCTTC. This encodes CASSLFRATDGYTF.

This rearrangement joins TRBV7-2 to TRBJ2-5; D unresolved. Germline-derived CDR1 and CDR2 are SGHTA and FQGNSA. V lost 5 bases to trimming and J lost 3 bases, with 13 bases between them. The CDR3 is 14 residues long. CDR3 loop: CASSPWTDKETQYF. For the CDR3, the DNA is TGTGCCAGCAGCCCATGGACGGATAAAGAGACCCAGTACTTC.

The chain links TRBV18 to TRBJ2-4; TRBD1 matches 11 bases. The CDR3 spans 15 residues. J was trimmed by 6 bases and V by 6 bases; bases with no gene match: 7. Germline V gene lookup returns CDR1 KGHSH and CDR2 LQKENI. The CDR3: CASSGQGAVGNIQYF. The CDR3 nucleotides are TGTGCCAGCTCCGGACAGGGGGCGGTCGGAAACATTCAGTACTTC. Combining the CDR3 with reference TRBV18 and TRBJ2-4 gives the whole variable domain NAGVMQNPRHLVRRRGQEARLRCSPMKGHSHVYWYRQLPEEGLKFMVYLQKENIIDESGMPKERFSAEFPKEGPSILRIQQVVRGDSAAYFCASSGQGAVGNIQYFGAGTRLSVL.

The J gene is TRBJ1-1, the V gene TRBV27; 8 bases are shared with TRBD1. The CDR3 is 14 amino acids. CDR1 and CDR2 (germline): MNHEY, SMNVEV (reference sequence). The V and J ends lost 2 bases and 4 bases, in that order; junction bases with no gene match: 3. The CDR3 region has the DNA TGTGCCAGCAGTTTACTTACAGGGGGCACTGAAGCTTTCTTT. Amino acids: CASSLLTGGTEAFF.

The chain employs TRBV20-1 and TRBJ2-7; 7 bases agree with TRBD2. The V gene's germline CDR1 is DFQATT and CDR2 SNEGSKA (reference sequence). The CDR3 sequence is 16 residues long. V lost 4 bases and J lost 0; bases outside the gene matches: 12. For the CDR3, the DNA is TGCAGTGCTACTGATGGCGTGCCGGGGGGCTCCTACGAGCAGTACTTC. Its protein product is CSATDGVPGGSYEQYF.

J is TRBJ2-5 and V is TRBV20-1; the D gene is possibly TRBD1 (6 bases). This CDR3 region has 13 residues. Trimming took 4 bases from V and 3 from J, leaving 12 bases between them. The germline gives CDR1 DFQATT, CDR2 SNEGSKA (reference sequence). The CDR3 DNA sequence: TGCAGTGCTATTGACAGGCTCGAAGAGACCCAGTACTTC. Residues: CSAIDRLEETQYF.

The chain uses TRBV7-3 and TRBJ2-5; tentatively, D is TRBD1 (5 bases). Germline V gives CDR1 SGHTA, CDR2 FQGTGA. Trimming left V 2 bases short and J 5 bases short, with 9 bases between. The CDR3 runs to 13 residues. DNA of the CDR3: TGTGCCAGCAGCTTATCAGGGCCGGAGACCCAGTACTTC. This translates into CASSLSGPETQYF.

The gene calls are TRBV5-1 and TRBJ2-7, with D uncertain. The length of the CDR3 is 13 residues. Germline V lookup: CDR1 SGHRS, CDR2 YFSETQ. With 0 bases removed from V and 4 bases from J, the gap between germline ends came to 8 bases. The CDR3 region is CASSLVSYYEQYF. The CDR3 region has the DNA TGCGCCAGCAGCTTGGTATCTTATTACGAGCAGTACTTC.

Comment on this clonotype: An end of the junction differs from the germline gene, which may be a read error. This chain uses TRBV7-2 with TRBJ2-4; D ambiguous. This CDR3 comprises 14 residues. The germline gives CDR1 SGHTA, CDR2 FQGNSA. CDR3 sequence reads: CASSLNQAKNIQYF. The CDR3 nucleotides read TGTGCGAGCAGCTTAAACCAAGCCAAAAACATTCAGTACTTC. The full variable domain, with the rest looked up from reference TRBV7-2 and TRBJ2-4, is GAGVSQSPSNKVTEKGKDVELRCDPISGHTALYWYRQSLGQGLEFLIYFQGNSAPDKSGLPSDRFSAERTGGSVSTLTIQRTQQEDSAVYLCASSLNQAKNIQYFGAGTRLSVL.

In this sample, this clonotype turned up once. The chain joins TRBV29-1 to TRBJ2-4; 8 positions agree with TRBD1. Germline V gene sequence: CDR1 SQVTM, CDR2 ANQGSEA. Trimming took 5 bases from V and 2 from J; bases not matched to a gene: 5. The CDR3 is 14 residues long. CDR3 DNA sequence: TGCAGCGTTTCAGGGGGCTTGACCAAAAACATTCAGTACTTC. Translation: CSVSGGLTKNIQYF.

The chain employs TRBV6-5 and TRBJ2-1; 12 bases fit TRBD2. The CDR3 sequence is 16 residues long. The V segment lost 2 bases and the J segment 2 bases; nucleotides outside the gene matches: 1. Germline V CDR1 and CDR2: MNHEY, SVGAGI. The CDR3 loop reads CASSYRTSGTYNEQFF. The CDR3 region has the DNA TGTGCCAGCAGTTACCGGACTAGCGGGACCTACAATGAGCAGTTCTTC.